These 18 T cell receptor beta chains were sequenced from one sample in a study of regulatory T cells in long-lasting Graves disease. CDR3-region Arm-PCR and iRepertoire HTBI primers produced the TCR beta libraries. One entry per CDR3 protein results from TCRdb running MiXCR on the multiplex PCR reads. The data show 540,000 or so distinct CDR3 sequences, approximately 12% seen once. Documented time point: newly diagnosed GD, antithyroid drugs for less than 3 months. PBMCs were the source of the RNA used for TCR sequencing. These sequences were also reported in another study, on T cells in Graves' hyperthyroidism and ophthalmopathy.

Sequences were derived from peripheral blood mononuclear cells (PBMCs), sampled at new diagnosis, from a patient treated with antithyroid drugs. The source of these receptors is a young man with Graves disease.

The CDR3 spells CASSVGQGFSYEQYF. The CDR3 DNA sequence: TGCGCCAGCAGTGTGGGACAGGGTTTCTCCTACGAGCAGTACTTC. This chain connects TRBV10-2 to TRBJ2-7, with TRBD1 matching over 9 bases. Trimming took 4 bases from V and 0 from J; bases not matched to a gene: 4. The CDR3 spans 15 residues. CDR1 is WSHSY, CDR2 SAAADI, per germline.

This clonotype has a count of ten or more. The CDR3 nucleotides are TGTGCCAGCAGTTTAGCGCTACTAGTGCCCAGCAACCGAGTATACAATGAGCAGTTCTTC. Its protein is CASSLALLVPSNRVYNEQFF. The chain employs TRBV12-3 or TRBV12-4 and TRBJ2-1; the D gene is possibly TRBD2 (5 bases). Trimming removed 0 bases from V and 4 bases from J, with 25 bases in between. This CDR3 spans 20 amino acids.

This clonotype occurred many times. The rearrangement uses TRBV12-3 or TRBV12-4 and TRBJ2-1; the D call may be TRBD1 or TRBD2 (5 bases each). Trimming removed 5 bases from V and 6 bases from J, with 14 bases in between. CDR3 length: 14 amino acids. CDR3 coding DNA: TGTGCCAGCAGTGGGACGCTCGCGGGCAATGAGCAGTTCTTC. Its translation: CASSGTLAGNEQFF.

This clonotype was found many times. This chain joins TRBV28 and TRBJ2-4, with 9 nucleotides matching TRBD2. This CDR3 comprises 20 residues. Germline assignment: CDR1 MDHEN and CDR2 SYDVKM. V trimming: 9 bases; J trimming: 1 base; junction bases outside the gene matches: 22. The CDR3 sequence: CASSRLAAPYLTVAKNIQYF. DNA of the CDR3: TGTGCCAGTTCGAGACTAGCGGCGCCTTACCTCACAGTGGCCAAAAACATTCAGTACTTC.

This clonotype was detected ten times or more. The chain recombines TRBV27 with TRBJ2-7, with 7 bases matching TRBD1. The CDR3 extends over 14 amino acids. With V trimmed by 4 bases and J by 6 bases, 9 bases remained unmatched. CDR1 and CDR2 from the germline V gene are MNHEY and SMNVEV (reference sequence). In DNA, the CDR3 is TGTGCCAGCAGTTCCTGGACAGGCTCTGGCGAGCAGTACTTC. Translation gives CASSSWTGSGEQYF.

This clonotype was seen a few times. The rearrangement links TRBV5-6 to TRBJ2-1; D not resolved. CDR3 size: 15 residues. Trimming pared 0 bases from V and 5 bases from J, leaving 12 bases between. CDR1 is SGHDT and CDR2 is YYEEEE in the germline V gene. The CDR3 is CASSLGSYTDNEQFF. CDR3 sequence (DNA): TGTGCCAGCAGCTTGGGAAGCTACACAGACAATGAGCAGTTCTTC.

The chain links TRBV12-3 or TRBV12-4 to TRBJ2-1, with D possibly being TRBD2 (7 bases). The CDR3 contains 13 residues. Trimming left V 6 bases short and J 7 bases short, with 13 bases between. CDR3 DNA: TGTGCCAGCAGGCCCAAGGGGGGGAATGAGCAGTTCTTC. Amino acids: CASRPKGGNEQFF.

The sample holds a few counts of this clonotype. Since a much larger clone is just one base distant, this may be a read error. The V and J genes are TRBV12-3 or TRBV12-4 and TRBJ2-7; D gene unclear. This CDR3 spans 14 amino acids. The CDR3 DNA is TGTGCCGGCAGTTTATCCTCCCGCTATCACGAGCAGTACTTC. Protein sequence: CAGSLSSRYHEQYF.

This clonotype has ten or more counts. The rearrangement joins TRBV6-1 to TRBJ1-3; D gene ambiguous. Germline V gives CDR1 MNHNS, CDR2 SASEGT. Trimming left V 5 bases short and J 4 bases short, with 9 bases between. The CDR3 extends over 13 amino acids. The CDR3 region has the DNA TGTGCCAGCAGTCCCCTTCAGGGAAACACCATATATTTT. It is translated as CASSPLQGNTIYF.

The chain couples TRBV20-1 to TRBJ2-7, with D uncertain. Trimming removed 0 bases at V and 5 bases at J, with 8 bases between. Germline loops: CDR1 DFQATT, CDR2 SNEGSKA (reference sequence). The CDR3 is 12 amino acids. The CDR3 DNA reads TGCAGTGCTAGAGAGCCCCCTGACGAGCAGTACTTC. Amino acids: CSAREPPDEQYF.

This clonotype occurred many times. J is TRBJ2-7 and V is TRBV20-1; 13 bases match TRBD2. The length of the CDR3 is 14 residues. Trimming removed 3 bases from V and 4 bases from J; junction bases left unmatched: 3. Germline V gene lookup returns CDR1 DFQATT and CDR2 SNEGSKA (reference sequence). Written as DNA, the CDR3 is TGCAGTGCTAGGTCGACTAGCGGGGGGTACGAGCAGTACTTC. Amino acids: CSARSTSGGYEQYF.

About this clonotype itself: It may be a read error: a sequence one base away is much more abundant. The chain links TRBV3-1 to TRBJ2-7; tentatively, D is TRBD1 (6 bases). Germline V gene sequence: CDR1 LGHDT, CDR2 YNNKEL (reference sequence). This CDR3 spans 14 amino acids. The CDR3 coding sequence is TGTGCCAGCAGCCGAGGGACACCCTCCTACGTGCAGTACTTC. Translation: CASSRGTPSYVQYF.

V gene TRBV19 combines with J gene TRBJ2-5; the D gene is possibly TRBD2 (6 bases). The CDR3 has 14 amino acids. CDR1 and CDR2 from the germline V gene are LNHDA and SQIVND (reference sequence). V lost 4 bases and J 2 bases, leaving 11 bases between the germline ends. CDR3 in amino acids: CASSTGLGQETQYF. CDR3 bases: TGTGCCAGTAGTACGGGACTGGGGCAAGAGACCCAGTACTTC.

At least ten counts were recorded for this clonotype. The rearrangement uses TRBV10-3 and TRBJ1-1; D call uncertain. This CDR3 comprises 13 residues. Trimming pared 6 bases from V and 8 bases from J, leaving 16 bases between. Germline-derived CDR1 and CDR2 are ENHRY and SYGVKD. CDR3 region: CAIRDREWHEAFF. DNA of the CDR3: TGTGCCATCAGGGATAGAGAGTGGCACGAAGCTTTCTTT.

In this sample, this clonotype turned up a few times. The rearrangement joins TRBV12-5 to TRBJ2-7; TRBD2 agrees at 8 bases. Germline values: CDR1 LGHNT, CDR2 FRNRAP. This CDR3 contains 16 residues. Losses at the gene ends were 4 bases for V and 6 bases for J; bases not matched to a gene: 14. The CDR3 reads CASGSTGTSARGEQYF. Here the CDR3 DNA reads TGTGCTAGTGGTTCGACCGGGACTAGTGCACGAGGCGAGCAGTACTTC.

V usage is TRBV12-3 or TRBV12-4 and J usage is TRBJ2-7; 10 bases agree with TRBD2. Trimming cost V 7 bases and J 2 bases; bases outside gene matches: 11. This CDR3 has 16 residues. The CDR3 reads CASTLRTSGGPYEQYF. For the CDR3, the DNA is TGTGCCAGCACCCTGCGGACTAGCGGAGGACCCTACGAGCAGTACTTC.

This clonotype was seen at least ten times. The genes are TRBV11-1 and TRBJ1-1, with 9 bases fitting TRBD1. The CDR3 has 17 amino acids. Per germline, CDR1 SGHAT and CDR2 FQDESV (reference sequence). J was trimmed by 3 bases and V by 1 base; bases with no gene match: 9. The DNA for the CDR3 is TGTGCCAGCAGCTTAGGGTCCGGGACAGGGCGACACACTGAAGCTTTCTTT. Protein sequence: CASSLGSGTGRHTEAFF.

This CDR3 reads CASSPIAIGEKLFF. For the CDR3, the DNA is TGTGCCAGTAGCCCGATCGCCATCGGTGAAAAACTGTTTTTT. The chain combines TRBV19 with TRBJ1-4; D is unresolved. The V end was cut by 6 bases, the J end by 7 bases, with 15 bases between. From germline, CDR1 is LNHDA and CDR2 SQIVND (reference sequence). The CDR3 totals 14 residues.